Listed here are 22 T cell receptor beta chains from one sample, sequenced in a study of blood T cell repertoires in COVID-19. Assay: immunoSEQ multiplex PCR; the TCRdb copy retains only in-frame clones and omits some. The sample yields around 220,000 clones, roughly 88% seen once. The sequenced sample was PBMCs or T cells enriched from blood (not recorded which). The receptors were sampled from a woman aged 45-60 years with acute COVID-19.

The rearrangement uses TRBV12-3 or TRBV12-4 and TRBJ1-2, with TRBD1 matching over 7 bases. V gave up 6 bases and J gave up 3 bases; unmatched junction bases: 4. The CDR3 has 13 amino acids. The CDR3 DNA reads as TGTGCCAGCAGCCTCGGACAGGACTATGGCTACACCTTC. It yields the protein CASSLGQDYGYTF.

The chain links TRBV29-1 to TRBJ2-1; D unresolved. This CDR3 contains 12 residues. Trimming removed 2 bases from V and 2 bases from J, with 4 bases in between. CDR1 and CDR2 from the germline V gene are SQVTM and ANQGSEA. The CDR3 coding sequence is TGCAGCGTTGAATATCCCTACAATGAGCAGTTCTTC. Translated, it gives CSVEYPYNEQFF.

The CDR3 protein is CASSWWTGHLNTEAFF. Here the CDR3 DNA reads TGTGCCAGCAGCTGGTGGACGGGACACTTGAACACTGAAGCTTTCTTT. The gene calls are TRBV5-6 and TRBJ1-1; TRBD1 is a possible D gene (6 bases). Germline V lookup: CDR1 SGHDT, CDR2 YYEEEE. The CDR3 extends over 16 amino acids. Trimming pared 3 bases from V and 0 bases from J, leaving 15 bases between.

This chain links TRBV5-6 with TRBJ2-7, with a tentative D call TRBD1 (5 bases). Trimming pared 1 base from V and 0 bases from J, leaving 5 bases between. The CDR3 length is 13 residues. Per the germline V gene, CDR1 is SGHDT and CDR2 is YYEEEE. CDR3 protein: CASSLQGSYEQYF. In DNA, the CDR3 is TGTGCCAGCAGCTTGCAGGGCTCCTACGAGCAGTACTTC.

CDR3 nucleotides: TGTGCCAGTAGTATAGCTTTCCGGACAGGGGGTTCCTACGAGCAGTACTTC. Translation gives CASSIAFRTGGSYEQYF. The V call is TRBV19, the J call TRBJ2-7, with 10 bases aligning to TRBD1. Germline trimming cut 1 base from V and 1 base from J; bases unmatched to any gene: 7. The CDR3 runs to 17 residues. Looked up from germline, CDR1 is LNHDA and CDR2 is SQIVND (reference sequence).

The J gene is TRBJ1-3, the V gene TRBV28; D remains ambiguous. Trimming took 2 bases from V and 1 from J, leaving 12 bases between them. CDR3 length: 16 amino acids. CDR1 and CDR2 from the germline V gene are MDHEN and SYDVKM. CDR3 nucleotides: TGTGCCAGCAGTTTACCCTGGGAGGGTTCTGGAAACACCATATATTTT. Its protein product is CASSLPWEGSGNTIYF.

The rearrangement links TRBV30 to TRBJ1-6; 10 positions agree with TRBD1. The CDR3 covers 15 residues. The junction had 5 bases not matched to a gene; V was cut back by 4 bases and J by 5 bases. Germline assignment: CDR1 GTSNPN and CDR2 SVGIG (reference sequence). CDR3 sequence reads: CAWNPTGGNNSPLHF. The CDR3 region has the DNA TGTGCCTGGAACCCGACAGGGGGCAATAATTCACCCCTCCACTTT.

The rearrangement uses TRBV21-1 and TRBJ2-3; the DNA was not compared with TRBD2, the D call given in the table. TRBV21-1 is a pseudogene segment. The CDR3 is made up of 16 amino acids. CDR3 residues: CASSIGRVLSPDTQYF. DNA of the CDR3: TGTGCCAGCAGCATCGGCCGGGTCCTCAGCCCAGATACGCAGTATTTT.

The V gene is TRBV9, the J gene TRBJ2-1; D possibly corresponds to TRBD2 (6 bases). The V end was cut by 3 bases, the J end by 1 base, with 23 bases between. Germline values: CDR1 SGDLS, CDR2 YYNGEE. This CDR3 has 19 amino acids. CDR3 DNA sequence: TGTGCCAGCAGCGATCAATCGGGAAGATCGGGAGCATCCTACAATGAGCAGTTCTTC. Translated: CASSDQSGRSGASYNEQFF.

This clone was counted a single time. This chain connects TRBV3-1 (or the pseudogene TRBV3-2) to TRBJ2-2, with 7 bases lining up with TRBD2. This CDR3 is 17 amino acids long. Germline lookup yields CDR1 LGHDT and CDR2 YNNKEL (reference sequence). The trim removed 4 bases at V and 4 bases at J, leaving 12 bases unmatched. Here the CDR3 reads CASSPPRRLAVTGELFF. CDR3 bases: TGTGCCAGCAGCCCGCCGAGGCGCCTAGCGGTCACCGGGGAGCTGTTTTTT.

V usage is TRBV28 and J usage is TRBJ1-1; unclear D gene. The V gene's germline CDR1 is MDHEN and CDR2 SYDVKM. The length of the CDR3 is 22 residues. The V end was cut by 0 bases, the J end by 3 bases, with 32 bases between. This CDR3 is CASSLWTPWEFREGNRDTEAFF. The CDR3 nucleotides read TGTGCCAGCAGTTTATGGACCCCTTGGGAGTTCAGAGAGGGTAATCGGGACACTGAAGCTTTCTTT.

This clone occurred a few times. This chain uses TRBV5-1 with TRBJ2-7; D is perhaps TRBD1 (5 bases). The germline V gene has CDR1 SGHRS and CDR2 YFSETQ. This CDR3 is 15 amino acids long. V lost 4 bases and J 1 base, leaving 15 bases between the germline ends. The CDR3 loop reads CASSNGQGFSYEQYF. The CDR3 DNA reads as TGCGCCAGCAGCAACGGACAAGGTTTTTCCTACGAGCAGTACTTC.

V usage is TRBV7-8 and J usage is TRBJ1-3; TRBD1 matches at 10 bases. The CDR3 has 16 residues. Germline values: CDR1 SGHVS, CDR2 FQNEAQ. The J segment lost 2 bases and the V segment lost 4 bases, leaving 5 bases of the junction unmatched. In DNA, the CDR3 is TGTGCCAGCAGCTCTCCGGGACAGGGGCCTGGAAACACCATATATTTT. Encoded protein: CASSSPGQGPGNTIYF.

V gene TRBV24-1 combines with J gene TRBJ2-7, with D possibly being TRBD1 (5 bases). Trimming shortened V by 3 bases and J by 0 bases, and 8 bases separated the two germline ends. Germline-derived CDR1 and CDR2 are KGHDR and SFDVKD. CDR3 length equals 14 residues. The CDR3 loop is CATSDHRNSYEQYF. CDR3 DNA sequence: TGTGCCACCAGTGATCACAGGAACTCCTACGAGCAGTACTTC.

The chain joins TRBV27 to TRBJ1-5; D is undetermined. CDR3 length: 16 amino acids. Trimming cost V 2 bases and J 0 bases, with 11 bases left between them. Germline lookup yields CDR1 MNHEY and CDR2 SMNVEV (reference sequence). The CDR3 nucleotides read TGTGCCAGCAGTTTAAACGGGGTTTATAGCAATCAGCCCCAGCATTTT. It translates to CASSLNGVYSNQPQHF.

This chain connects TRBV5-4 to TRBJ1-1; D unresolved. From germline, CDR1 is SGHNT and CDR2 YYREEE (reference sequence). The CDR3 sequence is 11 residues long. V was cut by 4 bases and J by 1 base, with 2 bases left in between. CDR3 nucleotides: TGTGCCAGCAGCCAGAACACTGAAGCTTTCTTT. It encodes CASSQNTEAFF. The full variable domain, its missing parts supplied by reference TRBV5-4 and TRBJ1-1, is ETGVTQSPTHLIKTRGQQVTLRCSSQSGHNTVSWYQQALGQGPQFIFQYYREEENGRGNFPPRFSGLQFPNYSSELNVNALELDDSALYLCASSQNTEAFFGQGTRLTVV.

This sequence joins TRBV19 and TRBJ2-7; 8 bases agree with TRBD1. In germline, CDR1 is LNHDA, CDR2 SQIVND (reference sequence). This CDR3 contains 15 residues. V shed 5 bases, J shed 3 bases, and the junction held 9 bases outside the gene matches. This chain's CDR3 is CASSPSGTGDYEQYF. CDR3 in DNA: TGTGCCAGTAGTCCCTCCGGGACAGGAGACTACGAGCAGTACTTC.

V usage is TRBV28 and J usage is TRBJ1-5; D is uncertain. Looked up from germline, CDR1 is MDHEN and CDR2 is SYDVKM. With 3 bases removed from V and 2 bases from J, the gap between germline ends came to 8 bases. The CDR3 has 14 residues. CDR3 sequence reads: CASSFMAGNQPQHF. The CDR3 nucleotides are TGTGCCAGCAGTTTTATGGCCGGCAATCAGCCCCAGCATTTT. The whole variable domain, remainder taken from reference TRBV28 and TRBJ1-5, is DVKVTQSSRYLVKRTGEKVFLECVQDMDHENMFWYRQDPGLGLRLIYFSYDVKMKEKGDIPEGYSVSREKKERFSLILESASTNQTSMYLCASSFMAGNQPQHFGDGTRLSIL.

This rearrangement joins TRBV28 to TRBJ1-6; tentatively, D is TRBD1 (5 bases). CDR1 is MDHEN and CDR2 is SYDVKM in the germline V gene. CDR3 size: 14 residues. Trimming cost V 5 bases and J 10 bases, with 15 bases left between them. This CDR3 is CASSQTRGESPLHF. In DNA form, the CDR3 reads TGTGCCAGCAGTCAGACTCGGGGGGAGTCACCCCTCCACTTT.

The V gene is TRBV11-2, the J gene TRBJ2-5; 7 nucleotides match TRBD1. Trimming at V came to 1 base and at J to 4 bases, leaving 9 bases not matched to a gene. The CDR3 consists of 16 residues. Germline V gene sequence: CDR1 SGHAT, CDR2 FQNNGV. The CDR3 region is CASSLGPGGSGETQYF. The CDR3 DNA sequence: TGTGCCAGCAGCTTAGGGCCAGGGGGTTCGGGAGAGACCCAGTACTTC.

The V call is TRBV5-4, the J call TRBJ2-6, with 8 nucleotides matching TRBD1. CDR3 length: 16 residues. Germline CDR1 SGHNT, CDR2 YYREEE (reference sequence). After removal of 3 bases from V and 3 bases from J, the junction contained 5 bases not matched to a gene. The CDR3 nucleotides are TGTGCCAGCAGCTCGCGACAGGGGAGTGGGGCCAACGTCCTGACTTTC. The encoded protein is CASSSRQGSGANVLTF.

This chain uses TRBV28 with TRBJ2-7, with 12 positions matching TRBD1. The CDR3 contains 16 residues. The J segment lost 6 bases and the V segment lost 4 bases, leaving 10 bases of the junction unmatched. Germline loops: CDR1 MDHEN, CDR2 SYDVKM. The chain's CDR3 is CASSSIWPGQGAEQYF. The CDR3 bases are TGTGCCAGCAGTTCTATATGGCCGGGACAGGGGGCCGAGCAGTACTTC.